One and the same sample provided the 26 T cell receptor beta chains below, sequenced in a study of technical replicates of blood from a few donors. Profiled with immunoSEQ multiplex PCR; TCRdb holds only in-frame clones, not every one. The sample shows roughly 80,000 clones, approximately 89% of them seen only once. Sequenced input: T cells isolated from PBMCs. Receptor source: a human donor in good health.

The chain links TRBV19 to TRBJ2-3; 10 nucleotides align to TRBD2. The germline gives CDR1 LNHDA, CDR2 SQIVND (reference sequence). V gave up 11 bases and J gave up 1 base; unmatched junction bases: 15. This CDR3 region has 17 residues. CDR3 amino acids: CAFPWPSGSRGTDTQYF. CDR3 bases: TGTGCCTTCCCCTGGCCTAGCGGGAGCCGGGGCACAGATACGCAGTATTTT.

The V and J genes are TRBV29-1 and TRBJ2-1; TRBD2 matches at 8 bases. Trimming cost V 7 bases and J 1 base; bases outside gene matches: 0. The germline CDR1 and CDR2 sequences are SQVTM and ANQGSEA. This CDR3 region has 12 residues. In nucleotides, the CDR3 is TGCAGCGCGGGGGGGTCCTACAATGAGCAGTTCTTC. Its translation is CSAGGSYNEQFF.

The chain employs TRBV9 and TRBJ2-7; weak D call: TRBD2 (5 bases). The germline V gene has CDR1 SGDLS and CDR2 YYNGEE. V lost 3 bases and J lost 6, with 13 bases in between. The CDR3 covers 13 residues. The CDR3 DNA follows: TGTGCCAGCAGCGAGCTACCGGGAACCGAGCAGTACTTC. Amino acids: CASSELPGTEQYF.

Worth noting for this clone: Distinct nucleotide sequences in the sample also encode this CDR3. The V gene is TRBV5-1, the J gene TRBJ2-7, with TRBD1 matching 10 bases. Germline trimming cut 4 bases from V and 5 bases from J; bases unmatched to any gene: 3. CDR1 SGHRS and CDR2 YFSETQ come from the germline V gene. CDR3 size: 13 residues. CDR3 sequence: CASSPGQGNEQYF. DNA for the CDR3: TGCGCCAGCAGCCCGGGACAGGGGAACGAGCAGTACTTC.

The rearrangement links TRBV6-5 to TRBJ2-7; 13 bases map to TRBD2. V trimming: 6 bases; J trimming: 4 bases; junction bases outside the gene matches: 6. This CDR3 has 15 residues. The germline V gene has CDR1 MNHEY and CDR2 SVGAGI. The CDR3 DNA sequence: TGTGCCAGCAGACAACCGGGACTAGCGGGATACGAGCAGTACTTC. This encodes CASRQPGLAGYEQYF.

The chain has TRBV5-5 and TRBJ2-5, with D possibly TRBD2 on 6 matching bases. The germline V gene has CDR1 SGHKS and CDR2 YYEKEE (reference sequence). The CDR3 is 18 amino acids. V was pared by 3 bases and J by 5 bases, with 26 bases between. The DNA of the CDR3 is TGTGCCAGCAGCTCGACTTGGCCTAAGCTAGCGTCCCGGGAGACCCAGTACTTC. Translating it yields CASSSTWPKLASRETQYF. Using reference TRBV5-5 and TRBJ2-5 for the parts outside the CDR3, the full variable domain is DAGVTQSPTHLIKTRGQQVTLRCSPISGHKSVSWYQQVLGQGPQFIFQYYEKEERGRGNFPDRFSARQFPNYSSELNVNALLLGDSALYLCASSSTWPKLASRETQYFGPGTRLLVL.

The V and J genes are TRBV5-1 and TRBJ2-7, with D maybe TRBD1 (6 bases). V was shortened by 2 bases and J by 5 bases, with 11 bases between the two germline ends. The CDR3 is made up of 13 amino acids. Germline assignment: CDR1 SGHRS and CDR2 YFSETQ. The CDR3 coding sequence is TGCGCCAGCAGCTTCAGGGGTAAGAACGAGCAGTACTTC. Amino acid sequence: CASSFRGKNEQYF.

The chain carries TRBV18 and TRBJ2-2; D is perhaps TRBD2 (6 bases). The CDR3 totals 14 residues. The V and J ends lost 3 bases and 4 bases respectively, with 9 bases between them. CDR1 and CDR2 (germline): KGHSH, LQKENI. The CDR3 loop reads CASSPLGGTGELFF. The CDR3 region has the DNA TGTGCCAGCTCACCTCTCGGGGGCACCGGGGAGCTGTTTTTT.

The CDR3 nucleotides are TGCAGCGTTGAAGGCGGGACGACCTACAATGAGCAGTTCTTC. Protein product: CSVEGGTTYNEQFF. The rearrangement uses TRBV29-1 and TRBJ2-1; perhaps TRBD2 as D (6 bases). CDR3 length: 14 amino acids. The germline gives CDR1 SQVTM, CDR2 ANQGSEA. The V and J ends lost 1 base and 2 bases respectively, with 9 bases between them.

This chain links TRBV11-1 with TRBJ2-2; D is uncertain. V was pared by 3 bases and J by 5 bases, with 7 bases between. Germline V CDR1 and CDR2: SGHAT, FQDESV (reference sequence). The CDR3 consists of 13 residues. The CDR3 reads CASSFGLTGELFF. The CDR3 nucleotides are TGTGCCAGCAGCTTCGGTTTAACCGGGGAGCTGTTTTTT. The entire variable domain, with the rest obtained from reference TRBV11-1 and TRBJ2-2, is as follows: EAEVAQSPRYKITEKSQAVAFWCDPISGHATLYWYRQILGQGPELLVQFQDESVVDDSQLPKDRFSAERLKGVDSTLKIQPAELGDSAMYLCASSFGLTGELFFGEGSRLTVL.

The rearrangement joins TRBV27 to TRBJ2-2; 8 nucleotides line up with TRBD2. Germline CDR1 is MNHEY and CDR2 is SMNVEV (reference sequence). Trimming cost V 5 bases and J 6 bases; bases outside gene matches: 8. The CDR3 extends over 15 amino acids. The CDR3 reads CASSGPGLVAGELFF. CDR3 coding DNA: TGTGCCAGCAGTGGACCGGGACTAGTCGCCGGGGAGCTGTTTTTT.

The V gene is TRBV10-3, the J gene TRBJ2-7; 9 nucleotides align to TRBD1. Germline V gene data show CDR1 as ENHRY and CDR2 as SYGVKD. V was clipped by 4 bases and J by 5 bases; unmatched bases: 6. The CDR3 is 14 residues long. CDR3 region: CAISAGTGRDEQYF. The CDR3 DNA sequence: TGTGCCATCAGTGCCGGGACAGGGAGGGACGAGCAGTACTTC.

The DNA of the CDR3 is TGTGCCAGCAGCCAAGGTCTAGCGGGAGACGCCACCGGGGAGCTGTTTTTT. Translating gives CASSQGLAGDATGELFF. The chain joins TRBV4-2 to TRBJ2-2; 10 bases agree with TRBD2. Trimming took 1 base from V and 4 from J; bases not matched to a gene: 6. This CDR3 region has 17 residues. Germline assignment: CDR1 LGHNA and CDR2 YNFKEQ.

The chain couples TRBV6-5 to TRBJ2-7, with 13 positions matching TRBD2. The V gene end was trimmed by 4 bases and the J gene end by 7 bases; junction bases not matched to a gene: 7. This CDR3 has 15 amino acids. Per the germline V gene, CDR1 is MNHEY and CDR2 is SVGAGI. The CDR3 loop reads CASSSRLAGGEEQYF. In DNA form, the CDR3 reads TGTGCCAGCAGTTCCCGACTAGCGGGAGGAGAGGAGCAGTACTTC.

The V and J genes are TRBV25-1 and TRBJ2-3, with D possibly matching TRBD2 (6 bases). Per germline, CDR1 MGHDK and CDR2 SYGVNS. This CDR3 comprises 15 residues. Trimming took 1 base from V and 0 from J, leaving 8 bases between them. In DNA form, the CDR3 reads TGTGCCAGCAGTGAATTAGCGGCTAGCACAGATACGCAGTATTTT. Amino acids: CASSELAASTDTQYF.

The V call is TRBV7-2, the J call TRBJ2-7; possible D gene TRBD2, 6 bases. The CDR3 contains 14 residues. With 2 bases removed from V and 3 bases from J, the gap between germline ends came to 11 bases. Germline values: CDR1 SGHTA, CDR2 FQGNSA. The CDR3 DNA follows: TGTGCCAGCAGCTTAACGCGGGACCTCTACGAGCAGTACTTC. This encodes CASSLTRDLYEQYF. Full variable domain (missing parts from reference TRBV7-2 and TRBJ2-7): GAGVSQSPSNKVTEKGKDVELRCDPISGHTALYWYRQSLGQGLEFLIYFQGNSAPDKSGLPSDRFSAERTGGSVSTLTIQRTQQEDSAVYLCASSLTRDLYEQYFGPGTRLTVT.

The chain has TRBV19 and TRBJ2-7, with TRBD1 as a possible D gene (6 bases). Germline V CDR1 and CDR2: LNHDA, SQIVND (reference sequence). The CDR3 spans 13 residues. V was shortened by 6 bases and J by 3 bases, with 12 bases between the two germline ends. This CDR3 reads CASRGGVFYEQYF. CDR3 DNA sequence: TGTGCCAGTAGAGGGGGTGTTTTCTACGAGCAGTACTTC.

The V and J genes are TRBV6-5 and TRBJ2-1; weak D call: TRBD1 (6 bases). This CDR3 region has 16 residues. The V gene's germline CDR1 is MNHEY and CDR2 SVGAGI. V lost 2 bases to trimming and J lost 0 bases, with 11 bases between them. The CDR3 here is CASSYADSSSYNEQFF. In DNA, the CDR3 is TGTGCCAGCAGTTACGCGGACAGCAGCTCCTACAATGAGCAGTTCTTC.

The chain employs TRBV6-1 and TRBJ1-2; no clear D gene. Germline V gene data show CDR1 as MNHNS and CDR2 as SASEGT. The V end lost 11 bases, the J end lost 4 bases, and 23 bases lay between the germline ends. The CDR3 totals 15 residues. CDR3 residues: CAGWAPDTAGYGYTF. The CDR3 DNA reads as TGTGCCGGATGGGCACCGGATACTGCGGGCTATGGCTACACCTTC.

CDR3 residues: CASSLASRTEAFF. As DNA, the CDR3 is TGTGCCAGCAGCTTAGCGTCGAGGACTGAAGCTTTCTTT. The V gene is TRBV7-9, the J gene TRBJ1-1; no reliable D call. V lost 0 bases to trimming and J lost 5 bases, with 7 bases between them. CDR1 is SEHNR, CDR2 FQNEAQ, per germline (reference sequence). The length of the CDR3 is 13 residues.

J is TRBJ1-5 and V is TRBV6-8; D unclear. V dropped 3 bases and J dropped 0 bases, with 18 bases sitting between them. CDR1 and CDR2 from the germline V gene are MNHGY and SAAAGT. The CDR3 is 18 amino acids. Here the CDR3 DNA reads TGTGCCAGCAGTTATGGGGAGAGAAGTCTTAATAGCAATCAGCCCCAGCATTTT. Translated, it gives CASSYGERSLNSNQPQHF.

The genes are TRBV25-1 and TRBJ2-1; TRBD1 aligns across 8 bases. Germline values: CDR1 MGHDK, CDR2 SYGVNS. J was trimmed by 2 bases and V by 3 bases; bases with no gene match: 6. The CDR3 sequence is 16 residues long. The CDR3 region is CASSEPQGAAYNEQFF. The CDR3 nucleotides read TGTGCCAGCAGTGAGCCCCAGGGGGCGGCCTACAATGAGCAGTTCTTC.

This clone was counted once. In nucleotides, the CDR3 is TGCGCCAGCAGCCAAGTATCCGGGGATGGCTACACCTTC. Protein product: CASSQVSGDGYTF. The chain recombines TRBV4-1 with TRBJ1-2; D unclear. The CDR3 is 13 amino acids. Trimming took off 1 base at V and 6 bases at J, with 9 bases between the two ends. Germline V gene sequence: CDR1 MGHRA, CDR2 YSYEKL.

J is TRBJ2-3 and V is TRBV6-5, with D unresolved. V was pared by 4 bases and J by 3 bases, with 14 bases between. Germline V gene data show CDR1 as MNHEY and CDR2 as SVGAGI. The CDR3 covers 15 residues. The CDR3 DNA follows: TGTGCCAGCAGTTGGGCCCCAAGAGAAACAGATACGCAGTATTTT. This translates into CASSWAPRETDTQYF.

The CDR3 DNA reads TGTGCCAGCAGTGACGCAGGTCTACAAGAGACCCAGTACTTC. As protein: CASSDAGLQETQYF. The chain joins TRBV6-1 to TRBJ2-5; D is undetermined. V was trimmed by 3 bases and J by 2 bases, leaving 10 bases between them. CDR1 MNHNS and CDR2 SASEGT come from the germline V gene. This CDR3 has 14 residues.

J is TRBJ2-1 and V is TRBV27; 7 nucleotides align to TRBD2. Germline V gene sequence: CDR1 MNHEY, CDR2 SMNVEV (reference sequence). With 2 bases clipped from V and 3 bases from J, the junction kept 1 base outside the gene matches. This CDR3 has 14 amino acids. The CDR3 here is CASSLAGVYNEQFF. CDR3 nucleotides: TGTGCCAGCAGTTTAGCGGGAGTCTACAATGAGCAGTTCTTC.